The 3 T cell receptor beta chains below come from one sample, sequenced in a study of cytomegalovirus exposure and HLA in healthy donors. Researchers ran the PCR with 60 Vbeta and 13 Jbeta primers. Method: immunoSEQ multiplex PCR; TCRdb's copy keeps in-frame clones and lacks some. The sample lists fewer than 150,000 clones, approximately 89% occurring once. Sequenced input: PBMCs. These receptors were collected from a woman younger than 45 in good health and CMV-seropositive.

The V and J genes are TRBV10-3 and TRBJ1-2; weak D call: TRBD1 (6 bases). V lost 2 bases, J lost 2 bases, and 15 bases lay in between. Per the germline V gene, CDR1 is ENHRY and CDR2 is SYGVKD. The CDR3 is made up of 16 amino acids. The DNA for the CDR3 is TGTGCCATCAGTGAGCCCCTCACGACAGGAAACTATGGCTACACCTTC. Residues: CAISEPLTTGNYGYTF.

The chain is built from TRBV7-3 and TRBJ1-6; 8 bases align to TRBD1. This CDR3 has 14 residues. V shed 4 bases and J 7 bases; nucleotides not matched to a gene: 3. Per the germline V gene, CDR1 is SGHTA and CDR2 is FQGTGA. CDR3 nucleotides: TGTGCCAGCAGCTCCCAGGGGGCGAATTCACCCCTCCACTTT. Amino acid sequence: CASSSQGANSPLHF.

The genes are TRBV15 and TRBJ2-1; 9 bases match TRBD2. Looked up from germline, CDR1 is LNHNV and CDR2 is YYDKDF (reference sequence). Trimming cost V 9 bases and J 3 bases; bases outside gene matches: 6. This CDR3 is 14 amino acids long. The CDR3 sequence is CATKAGGYYNEQFF. In DNA, the CDR3 is TGTGCCACTAAAGCGGGGGGCTACTACAATGAGCAGTTCTTC.